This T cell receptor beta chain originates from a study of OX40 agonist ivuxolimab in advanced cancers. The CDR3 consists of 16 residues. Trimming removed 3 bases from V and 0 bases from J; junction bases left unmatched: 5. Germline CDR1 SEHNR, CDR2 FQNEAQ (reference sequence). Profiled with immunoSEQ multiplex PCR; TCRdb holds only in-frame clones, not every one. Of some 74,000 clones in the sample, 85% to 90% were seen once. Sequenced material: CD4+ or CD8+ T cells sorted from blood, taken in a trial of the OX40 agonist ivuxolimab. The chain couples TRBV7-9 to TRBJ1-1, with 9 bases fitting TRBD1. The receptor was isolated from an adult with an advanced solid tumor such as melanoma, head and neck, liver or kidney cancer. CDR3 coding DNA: TGTGCCAGCAGCTTCGGGACAGGGCCCATGAACACTGAAGCTTTCTTT. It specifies CASSFGTGPMNTEAFF.